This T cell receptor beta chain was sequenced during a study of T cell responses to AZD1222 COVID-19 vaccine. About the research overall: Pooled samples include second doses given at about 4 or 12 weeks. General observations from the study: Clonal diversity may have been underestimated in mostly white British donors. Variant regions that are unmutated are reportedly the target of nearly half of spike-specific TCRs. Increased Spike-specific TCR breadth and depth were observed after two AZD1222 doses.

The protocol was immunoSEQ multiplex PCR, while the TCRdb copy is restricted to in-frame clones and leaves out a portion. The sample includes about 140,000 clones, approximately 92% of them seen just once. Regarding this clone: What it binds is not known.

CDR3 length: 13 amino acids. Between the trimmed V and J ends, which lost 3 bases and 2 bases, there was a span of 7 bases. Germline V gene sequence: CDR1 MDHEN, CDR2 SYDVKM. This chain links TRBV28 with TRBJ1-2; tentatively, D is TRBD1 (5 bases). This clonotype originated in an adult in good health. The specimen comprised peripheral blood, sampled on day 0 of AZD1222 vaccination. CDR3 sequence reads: CASSFRGNYGYTF. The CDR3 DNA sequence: TGTGCCAGCAGTTTTCGGGGGAACTATGGCTACACCTTC.